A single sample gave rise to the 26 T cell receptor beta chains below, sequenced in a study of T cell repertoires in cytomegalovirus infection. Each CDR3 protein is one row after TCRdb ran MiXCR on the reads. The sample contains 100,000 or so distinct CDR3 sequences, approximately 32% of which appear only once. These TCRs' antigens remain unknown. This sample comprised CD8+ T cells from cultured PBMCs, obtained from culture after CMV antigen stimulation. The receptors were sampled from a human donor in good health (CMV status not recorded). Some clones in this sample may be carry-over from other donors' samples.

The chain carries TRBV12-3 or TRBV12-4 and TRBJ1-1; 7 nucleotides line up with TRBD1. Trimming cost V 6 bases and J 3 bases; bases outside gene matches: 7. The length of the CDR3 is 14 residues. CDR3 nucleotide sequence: TGTGCCAGCAGGCCCGGACAGGCTTACACTGAAGCTTTCTTT. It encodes CASRPGQAYTEAFF.

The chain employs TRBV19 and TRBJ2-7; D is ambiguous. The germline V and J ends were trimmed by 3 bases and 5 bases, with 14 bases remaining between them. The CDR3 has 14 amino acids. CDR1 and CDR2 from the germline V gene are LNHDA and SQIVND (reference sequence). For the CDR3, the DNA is TGTGCCAGTAGTATTTTTGGGGAATCGGACGAGCAGTACTTC. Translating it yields CASSIFGESDEQYF.

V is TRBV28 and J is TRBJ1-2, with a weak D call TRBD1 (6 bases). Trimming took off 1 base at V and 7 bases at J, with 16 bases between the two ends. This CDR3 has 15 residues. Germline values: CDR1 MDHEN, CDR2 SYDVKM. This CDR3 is CASSLSLRGDSGYTF. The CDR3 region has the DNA TGTGCCAGCAGTTTATCACTAAGGGGGGACTCTGGCTACACCTTC.

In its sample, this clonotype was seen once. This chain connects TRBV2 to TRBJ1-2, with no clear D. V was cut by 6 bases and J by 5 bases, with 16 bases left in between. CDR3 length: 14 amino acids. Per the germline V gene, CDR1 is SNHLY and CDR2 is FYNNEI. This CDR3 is CASSDTDGLYGYTF. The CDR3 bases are TGTGCCAGCAGCGATACCGACGGGTTATATGGCTACACCTTC.

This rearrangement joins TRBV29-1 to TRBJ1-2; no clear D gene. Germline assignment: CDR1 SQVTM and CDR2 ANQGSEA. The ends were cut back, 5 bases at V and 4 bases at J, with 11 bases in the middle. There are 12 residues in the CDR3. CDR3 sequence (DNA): TGCAGCGTTACGGGCACCGCCTATGGCTACACCTTC. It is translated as CSVTGTAYGYTF.

For the CDR3, the DNA is TGTGCCAGCAGCGCTCCGGGAGAGCAAGAGACCCAGTACTTC. Amino acids: CASSAPGEQETQYF. The chain combines TRBV5-4 with TRBJ2-5; tentative D call: TRBD2 (6 bases). The germline CDR1 and CDR2 sequences are SGHNT and YYREEE (reference sequence). The CDR3 has 14 residues. V was pared by 4 bases and J by 2 bases, with 12 bases between.

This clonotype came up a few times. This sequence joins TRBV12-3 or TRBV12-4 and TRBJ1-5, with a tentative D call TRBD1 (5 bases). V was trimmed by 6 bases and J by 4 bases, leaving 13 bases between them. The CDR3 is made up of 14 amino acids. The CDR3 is CASRQTGMNQPQHF. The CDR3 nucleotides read TGTGCCAGCAGACAAACAGGTATGAATCAGCCCCAGCATTTT.

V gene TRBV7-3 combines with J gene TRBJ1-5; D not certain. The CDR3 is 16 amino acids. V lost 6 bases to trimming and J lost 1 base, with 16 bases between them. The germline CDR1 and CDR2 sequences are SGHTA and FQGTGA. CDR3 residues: CASSPSLAVSNQPQHF. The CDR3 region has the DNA TGTGCCAGCAGTCCTTCTCTGGCCGTGAGCAATCAGCCCCAGCATTTT.

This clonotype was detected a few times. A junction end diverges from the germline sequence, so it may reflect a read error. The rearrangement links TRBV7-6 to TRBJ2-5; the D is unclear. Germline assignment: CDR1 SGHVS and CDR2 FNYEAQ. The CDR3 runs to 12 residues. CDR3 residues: CASAEYQETQYF. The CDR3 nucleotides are TGTGCCAGCGCTGAGTACCAAGAGACCCAGTACTTT.

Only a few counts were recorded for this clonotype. The CDR3 sequence: CASSTGLTSYEQYF. The CDR3 region has the DNA TGTGCCAGCAGCACGGGTCTGACGTCCTACGAGCAGTACTTC. V is TRBV7-6 and J is TRBJ2-7; D unresolved. V was clipped by 5 bases and J by 1 base, with 12 bases between them. The CDR3 loop spans 14 amino acids. The germline V gene encodes CDR1 SGHVS and CDR2 FNYEAQ.

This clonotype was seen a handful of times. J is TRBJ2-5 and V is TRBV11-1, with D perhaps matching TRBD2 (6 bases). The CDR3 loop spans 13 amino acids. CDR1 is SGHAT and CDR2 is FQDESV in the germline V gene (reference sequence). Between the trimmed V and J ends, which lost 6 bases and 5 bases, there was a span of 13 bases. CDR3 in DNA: TGTGCCAGCAGTCTACTAGCCCACGAGACCCAGTACTTC. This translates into CASSLLAHETQYF.

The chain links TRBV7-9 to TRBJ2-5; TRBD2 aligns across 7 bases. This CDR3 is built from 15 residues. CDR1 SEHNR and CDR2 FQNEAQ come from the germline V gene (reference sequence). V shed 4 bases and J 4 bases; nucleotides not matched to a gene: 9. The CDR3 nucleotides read TGTGCCAGCAGCTCGAGAACCGGGACTATAGAGACCCAGTACTTC. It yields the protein CASSSRTGTIETQYF.

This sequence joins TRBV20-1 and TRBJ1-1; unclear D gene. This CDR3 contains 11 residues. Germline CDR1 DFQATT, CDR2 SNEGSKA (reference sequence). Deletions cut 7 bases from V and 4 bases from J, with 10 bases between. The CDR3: CSVREATEAFF. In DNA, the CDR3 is TGCAGTGTACGGGAGGCCACTGAAGCTTTCTTT.

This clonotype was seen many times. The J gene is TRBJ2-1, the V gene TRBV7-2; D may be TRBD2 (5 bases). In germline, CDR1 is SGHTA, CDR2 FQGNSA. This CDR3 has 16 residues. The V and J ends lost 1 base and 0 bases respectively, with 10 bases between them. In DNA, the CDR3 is TGTGCCAGCAGCTTAGTGGGTACTAGCTCCTACAATGAGCAGTTCTTC. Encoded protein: CASSLVGTSSYNEQFF.

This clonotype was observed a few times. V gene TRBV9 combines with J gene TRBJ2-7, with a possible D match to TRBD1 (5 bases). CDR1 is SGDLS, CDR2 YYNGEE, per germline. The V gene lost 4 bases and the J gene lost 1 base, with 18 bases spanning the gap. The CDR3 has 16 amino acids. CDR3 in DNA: TGTGCCAGCAGCTCGGGTGGGGCCAAAACGTCCTACGAGCAGTACTTC. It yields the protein CASSSGGAKTSYEQYF.

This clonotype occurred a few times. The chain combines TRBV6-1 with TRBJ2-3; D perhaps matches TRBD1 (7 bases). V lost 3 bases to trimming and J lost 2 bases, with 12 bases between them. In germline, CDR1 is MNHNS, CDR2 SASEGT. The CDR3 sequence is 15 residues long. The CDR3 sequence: CASSDGGTATDTQYF. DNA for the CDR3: TGTGCCAGCAGTGATGGAGGGACAGCCACAGATACGCAGTATTTT.

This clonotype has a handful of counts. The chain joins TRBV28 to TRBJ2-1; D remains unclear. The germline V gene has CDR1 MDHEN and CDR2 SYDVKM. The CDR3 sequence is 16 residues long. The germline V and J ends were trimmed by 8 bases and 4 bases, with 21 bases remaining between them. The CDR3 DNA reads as TGTGCCAGCTCCCGTCTGTCCGAATTTACGTACAATGAGCAGTTCTTC. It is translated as CASSRLSEFTYNEQFF. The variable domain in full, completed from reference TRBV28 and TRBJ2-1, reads DVKVTQSSRYLVKRTGEKVFLECVQDMDHENMFWYRQDPGLGLRLIYFSYDVKMKEKGDIPEGYSVSREKKERFSLILESASTNQTSMYLCASSRLSEFTYNEQFFGPGTRLTVL.

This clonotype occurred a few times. This chain's CDR3 is CATGLATNEKLFF. The CDR3, as DNA: TGTGCCACCGGGCTTGCAACTAATGAAAAACTGTTTTTT. The rearrangement joins TRBV10-3 to TRBJ1-4; D not resolved. Per the germline V gene, CDR1 is ENHRY and CDR2 is SYGVKD. This CDR3 has 13 amino acids. V lost 10 bases to trimming and J lost 0 bases, with 9 bases between them.

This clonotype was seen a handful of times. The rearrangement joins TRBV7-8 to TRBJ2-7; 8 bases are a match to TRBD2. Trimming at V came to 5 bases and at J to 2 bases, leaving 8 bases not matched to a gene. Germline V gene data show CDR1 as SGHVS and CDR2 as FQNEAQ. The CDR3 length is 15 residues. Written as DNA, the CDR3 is TGTGCCAGCAGCCTACGCGATAGCGGGGCCTACGAGCAGTACTTC. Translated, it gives CASSLRDSGAYEQYF.

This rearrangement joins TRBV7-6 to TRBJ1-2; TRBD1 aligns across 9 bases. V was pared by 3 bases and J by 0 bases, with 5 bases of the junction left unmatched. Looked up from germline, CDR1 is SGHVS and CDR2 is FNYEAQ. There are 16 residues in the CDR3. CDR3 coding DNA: TGTGCCAGCAGCTTGGGACAGGGACTAGCTAACTATGGCTACACCTTC. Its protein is CASSLGQGLANYGYTF.

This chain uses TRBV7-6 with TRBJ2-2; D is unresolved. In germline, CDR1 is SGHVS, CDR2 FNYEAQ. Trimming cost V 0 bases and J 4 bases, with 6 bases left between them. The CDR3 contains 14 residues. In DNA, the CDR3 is TGTGCCAGCAGCTTAGCCCAGTCCACCGGGGAGCTGTTTTTT. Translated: CASSLAQSTGELFF.

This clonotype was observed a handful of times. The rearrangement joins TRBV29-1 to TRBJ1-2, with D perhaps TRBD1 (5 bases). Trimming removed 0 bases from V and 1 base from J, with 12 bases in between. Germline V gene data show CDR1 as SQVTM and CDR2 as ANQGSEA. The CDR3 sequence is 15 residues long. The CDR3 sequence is CSVEDLRDVNYGYTF. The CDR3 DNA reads TGCAGCGTTGAAGATCTTAGGGACGTTAACTATGGCTACACCTTC.

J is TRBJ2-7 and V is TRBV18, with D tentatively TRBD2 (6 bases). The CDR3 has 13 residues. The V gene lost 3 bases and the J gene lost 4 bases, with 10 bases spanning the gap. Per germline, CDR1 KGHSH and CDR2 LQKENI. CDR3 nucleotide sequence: TGTGCCAGCTCACCCCTGGACTATTACGAGCAGTACTTC. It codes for CASSPLDYYEQYF.

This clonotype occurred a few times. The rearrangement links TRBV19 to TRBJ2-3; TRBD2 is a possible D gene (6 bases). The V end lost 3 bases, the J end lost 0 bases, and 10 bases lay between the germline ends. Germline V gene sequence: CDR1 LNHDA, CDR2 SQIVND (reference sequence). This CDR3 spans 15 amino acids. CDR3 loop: CASSMSAGSTDTQYF. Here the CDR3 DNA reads TGTGCCAGTAGTATGTCTGCGGGAAGCACAGATACGCAGTATTTT.

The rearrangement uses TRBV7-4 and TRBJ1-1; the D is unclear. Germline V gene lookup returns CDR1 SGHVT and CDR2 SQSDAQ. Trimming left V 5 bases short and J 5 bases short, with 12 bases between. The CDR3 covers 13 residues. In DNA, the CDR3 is TGTGCCAGCAGCGTACCCACCGGGACTGAAGCTTTCTTT. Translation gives CASSVPTGTEAFF.

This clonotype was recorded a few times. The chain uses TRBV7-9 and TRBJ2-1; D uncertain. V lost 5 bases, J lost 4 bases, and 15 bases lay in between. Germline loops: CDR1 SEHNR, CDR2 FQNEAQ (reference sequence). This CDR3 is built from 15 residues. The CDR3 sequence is CASSPPRARYNEQFF. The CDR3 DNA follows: TGTGCCAGCAGCCCACCACGGGCCAGATACAATGAGCAGTTCTTC. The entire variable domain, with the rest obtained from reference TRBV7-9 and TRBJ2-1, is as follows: DTGVSQNPRHKITKRGQNVTFRCDPISEHNRLYWYRQTLGQGPEFLTYFQNEAQLEKSRLLSDRFSAERPKGSFSTLEIQRTEQGDSAMYLCASSPPRARYNEQFFGPGTRLTVL.